This T cell receptor (beta chain) was identified in a study of blood T cell repertoires in COVID-19. The CDR3 contains 17 residues. V lost 0 bases and J 2 bases, leaving 14 bases between the germline ends. Data came from immunoSEQ multiplex PCR; TCRdb stores just in-frame clones and leaves some out. The data hold roughly 400,000 clones, with roughly nine tenths observed a single time. This receptor was taken from a man in his thirties or forties who had recovered from COVID-19. The specimen was PBMCs or T cells enriched from blood (not recorded which). The chain is built from TRBV23-1 and TRBJ1-5, with D uncertain. TRBV23-1 carries the ORF label, with uncertain function. This CDR3 is CASSQSQAHVGNQPQHF. For the CDR3, the DNA is TGCGCCAGCAGTCAATCTCAGGCTCACGTTGGCAATCAGCCCCAGCATTTT.